This is a list of T cell receptor beta chains from one sample in a study of vaccination effects on CD4 cells after COVID-19. Assay used: immunoSEQ multiplex PCR; TCRdb lists only in-frame clones, some missing. The data hold 30,000 to 40,000 clones, with more than 60% observed a single time. Antigens of these TCRs are unknown. Sequencing was performed on CD4+ T cells from PBMCs cultured with SARS-CoV-2 spike peptides, taken before COVID-19 vaccination. The receptors derive from a human donor who received a COVID-19 vaccine. The CDR3 runs from the conserved cysteine through the conserved F or W. The D gene is left open where the match is weak. The size field is filled for only some rows; it gives once, few, many or a size class.

d_call j_call clone_size v_call cdr3_aa cdr3_nt
NA TRBJ2-2 NA TRBV19 CASSIGSNTGELFF TGTGCCAGTAGTATTGGCTCGAACACCGGGGAGCTGTTTTTT
TRBD1 TRBJ1-2 NA TRBV6-5 CASSYSGTGLSYGYTF TGTGCCAGCAGTTATTCCGGGACAGGTTTAAGCTATGGCTACACCTTC
NA TRBJ1-3 NA TRBV7-2 CASSYQSGGNTIYF TGTGCCAGCAGCTACCAGTCGGGGGGAAACACCATATATTTT
TRBD1 TRBJ2-7 once TRBV6-5 CASSYGQGVGYEQYF TGTGCCAGCAGTTACGGACAGGGAGTTGGGTACGAGCAGTACTTC
NA TRBJ1-3 NA TRBV4-3 CASSQDLDPRGEGNTIYF TGCGCCAGCAGCCAAGATCTGGACCCCCGGGGGGAGGGAAACACCATATATTTT
NA TRBJ2-3 NA TRBV5-4 CASSLGLPRGTDTQYF TGTGCCAGCAGCTTGGGATTGCCCCGGGGCACAGATACGCAGTATTTT
TRBD1 TRBJ1-1 NA TRBV4-1 CASSQDPGQGYTEAFF TGCGCCAGCAGCCAAGATCCGGGACAGGGATATACTGAAGCTTTCTTT
NA TRBJ2-3 NA TRBV5-6 CASSLSGLGADTQYF TGTGCCAGCAGCTTGTCAGGGTTAGGCGCAGATACGCAGTATTTT
NA TRBJ2-1 NA TRBV28 CASSFGPDEQFF TGTGCCAGCAGTTTTGGTCCGGATGAGCAGTTCTTC
NA TRBJ1-2 NA TRBV11-2 CASSLESGSHYGYTF TGTGCCAGCAGCTTAGAGTCTGGCAGTCACTATGGCTACACCTTC
TRBD1 TRBJ1-2 NA TRBV28 CASSHSTDRGNYGYTF TGTGCCAGCAGTCACTCGACGGACAGGGGCAACTATGGCTACACCTTC
NA TRBJ2-5 NA TRBV19 CARTPGLLETQYF TGTGCCAGAACGCCAGGGTTATTGGAGACCCAGTACTTC
NA TRBJ2-1 NA TRBV5-4 CASSLPGVSSYNEQFF TGTGCCAGCAGCTTGCCCGGGGTAAGCTCCTACAATGAGCAGTTCTTC
TRBD1 TRBJ2-7 NA TRBV9 CASSVGDSSSYEQYF TGTGCCAGCAGCGTAGGGGACAGCAGTTCCTACGAGCAGTACTTC
NA TRBJ1-4 NA TRBV4-1 CASSQGGRGTNEKLFF TGCGCCAGCAGCCAAGGTGGTCGGGGGACTAATGAAAAACTGTTTTTT
NA TRBJ1-4 NA TRBV5-6 CASSLGREGPDEKLFF TGTGCCAGCAGCTTGGGGCGGGAGGGGCCGGATGAAAAACTGTTTTTT
NA TRBJ1-2 NA TRBV3-1/TRBV3-2 CASSHRVGGYTF TGTGCCAGCAGCCACAGGGTGGGTGGCTACACCTTC
NA TRBJ2-1 NA TRBV2 CASRGGWRHRANYNEQFF TGTGCCAGCAGGGGAGGTTGGAGACATCGGGCCAACTACAATGAGCAGTTCTTC
NA TRBJ1-2 NA TRBV6-1 CASSERTTYGYTF TGTGCCAGCAGTGAAAGGACGACCTATGGCTACACCTTC
NA TRBJ2-1 NA TRBV30 CAWSDGKQFF TGTGCCTGGTCGGATGGGAAGCAGTTCTTC
NA TRBJ1-2 NA TRBV5-4 CASSADSTVGYGYTF TGTGCCAGCAGCGCAGACAGTACGGTAGGGTATGGCTACACCTTC
NA TRBJ1-2 NA TRBV18 CASSPWTGEGYTF TGTGCCAGCTCACCCTGGACGGGGGAGGGCTACACCTTC
NA TRBJ1-3 NA TRBV4-1 CASSHNLQGPKAPIYF TGCGCCAGCAGCCATAACCTACAGGGTCCCAAGGCTCCCATATATTTT
TRBD1 TRBJ1-1 NA TRBV10-3 CAISALGTANTEAFF TGTGCCATCAGCGCCTTAGGGACAGCGAACACTGAAGCTTTCTTT
NA TRBJ1-2 NA TRBV7-9 CASSPDGTRGYTF TGTGCCAGCAGCCCGGACGGAACACGGGGCTACACCTTC
TRBD2 TRBJ2-7 few TRBV7-2 CASSGQAGVSEQYF TGTGCCAGCTCGGGGCAAGCGGGGGTGAGCGAGCAGTACTTC
NA TRBJ2-7 NA TRBV27 CASSPRPGKAHEQYF TGTGCCAGCAGTCCCCGACCGGGAAAAGCCCACGAGCAGTACTTC
NA TRBJ2-5 NA TRBV7-2 CASSPPKGWGVEETQYF TGTGCCAGCAGCCCCCCCAAGGGGTGGGGCGTTGAAGAGACCCAGTACTTC
NA TRBJ2-1 NA TRBV6-6 CASSYSTVYNEQFF TGTGCCAGCAGTTACTCGACGGTCTACAATGAGCAGTTCTTC
TRBD2 TRBJ2-5 NA TRBV7-2 CASSLLAGRGETQYF TGTGCCAGCAGCTTACTAGCGGGGAGGGGGGAGACCCAGTACTTC
TRBD1 TRBJ1-1 NA TRBV19 CASSHSDRENTEAFF TGTGCCAGTAGTCACTCGGACAGGGAGAACACTGAAGCTTTCTTT
NA TRBJ2-7 NA TRBV5-6 CASSRRDGGEQYF TGTGCCAGCAGCCGAAGGGACGGCGGGGAGCAGTACTTC
NA TRBJ2-7 NA TRBV28 CASSLWGREPYEQYF TGTGCCAGCAGTTTATGGGGCAGGGAGCCCTACGAGCAGTACTTC
TRBD2 TRBJ2-1 NA TRBV5-1 CASSLGLAGGRNEQFF TGCGCCAGCAGCTTGGGTCTAGCGGGGGGGCGCAATGAGCAGTTCTTC
TRBD2 TRBJ2-1 NA TRBV7-9 CASSLLFRGSSYNEQFF TGTGCCAGCAGCTTATTGTTTCGCGGGAGCTCCTACAATGAGCAGTTCTTC
NA TRBJ2-1 NA TRBV7-9 CASSAGGAINNEQFF TGTGCCAGCAGCGCAGGCGGGGCTATAAACAATGAGCAGTTCTTC
TRBD1 TRBJ2-1 NA TRBV10-3 CAIRRTGELREQFF TGTGCCATCAGGAGGACAGGGGAACTCAGGGAGCAGTTCTTC
NA TRBJ1-1 few TRBV5-1 CASSLARQGMNTEAFF TGCGCCAGCAGCTTGGCCCGGCAGGGCATGAACACTGAAGCTTTCTTT
NA TRBJ1-4 few TRBV3-1/TRBV3-2 CASSQRSLLFF TGTGCCAGCAGCCAGAGGTCCCTATTGTTTTTT
TRBD2 TRBJ2-3 NA TRBV6-5 CASETSGGYTDTQYF TGTGCCAGCGAGACTAGCGGGGGATACACAGATACGCAGTATTTT
TRBD1 TRBJ2-6 NA TRBV5-6 CASRRRGQGTRGGANVLTF TGTGCCAGCAGACGCCGTGGACAGGGGACAAGGGGGGGGGCCAACGTCCTGACTTTC
NA TRBJ2-7 NA TRBV4-1 CASSQDQGLSLGQYF TGCGCCAGCAGCCAAGATCAGGGACTTTCCCTCGGGCAGTACTTC
NA TRBJ1-1 NA TRBV6-5 CASSYQRQTANTEAFF TGTGCCAGCAGTTACCAAAGGCAGACGGCGAACACTGAAGCTTTCTTT
NA TRBJ2-7 NA TRBV4-1 CLKRGGTHEQYF TGCTTGAAAAGGGGTGGCACCCACGAGCAGTACTTC
NA TRBJ2-1 few TRBV5-6 CASRASLSSYNEQFF TGTGCCAGCAGAGCTAGCTTAAGCTCCTACAATGAGCAGTTCTTC
NA TRBJ2-5 NA TRBV9 CASSTRGYQETQYF TGTGCCAGCAGCACCAGAGGGTACCAAGAGACCCAGTACTTC
TRBD1 TRBJ1-5 few TRBV6-5 CASSFRDRSNQPQHF TGTGCCAGCAGTTTTAGGGACAGAAGCAATCAGCCCCAGCATTTT
NA TRBJ1-1 NA TRBV5-4 CASSYTTAGNTEAFF TGTGCCAGCAGCTATACCACCGCAGGGAACACTGAAGCTTTCTTT
TRBD1 TRBJ1-2 once TRBV6-5 CASSQQGRNYGYTF TGTGCCAGCAGTCAACAGGGGAGGAACTATGGCTACACCTTC
NA TRBJ2-3 NA TRBV6-1 CASRDRQGGGDTQYF TGTGCCAGCCGTGACCGCCAGGGGGGCGGAGATACGCAGTATTTT
TRBD1 TRBJ1-2 NA TRBV6-6 CASSYGTAPGYTF TGTGCCAGCAGTTATGGGACAGCCCCTGGCTACACCTTC
NA TRBJ1-2 few TRBV3-1/TRBV3-2 CASSQRRTYGYTF TGTGCCAGCAGCCAGAGGAGGACCTATGGCTACACCTTC